The 3 T cell receptor beta chains below all came from one sample that was sequenced in a study of blood T cell repertoires in COVID-19. Clones were sequenced by immunoSEQ multiplex PCR, and TCRdb holds only the in-frame ones, with some missing. The sample shows fewer than 120,000 clones, 65% to 80% of them seen only once. The sequenced sample was peripheral blood. The receptor source for this set is a woman between 55 and 75 years old with acute or convalescent COVID-19.

The chain combines TRBV28 with TRBJ2-7; 8 bases fit TRBD1. V shed 5 bases and J 6 bases; nucleotides not matched to a gene: 3. Per the germline V gene, CDR1 is MDHEN and CDR2 is SYDVKM. The length of the CDR3 is 12 residues. This CDR3 is CASSRDRGEQYF. As DNA, the CDR3 is TGTGCCAGCAGTCGCGACAGGGGCGAGCAGTACTTC.

This clone showed up just once. The chain carries TRBV6-2 or TRBV6-3 and TRBJ2-3; 7 positions match TRBD1. V shed 6 bases and J 1 base; nucleotides not matched to a gene: 4. This CDR3 comprises 14 residues. Germline V CDR1 and CDR2: MNHEY, SVGEGT. DNA of the CDR3: TGTGCCAGCAGCAACAGGGGAGGCACAGATACGCAGTATTTT. Its protein is CASSNRGGTDTQYF.

The chain recombines TRBV7-6 with TRBJ2-3; D may be TRBD2 (5 bases). The germline gives CDR1 SGHVS, CDR2 FNYEAQ. Trimming shortened V by 4 bases and J by 5 bases, and 16 bases separated the two germline ends. The CDR3 spans 15 residues. The CDR3 reads CASSSRGIRVDTQYF. The DNA for the CDR3 is TGTGCCAGCAGCTCCCGGGGTATACGGGTAGATACGCAGTATTTT.